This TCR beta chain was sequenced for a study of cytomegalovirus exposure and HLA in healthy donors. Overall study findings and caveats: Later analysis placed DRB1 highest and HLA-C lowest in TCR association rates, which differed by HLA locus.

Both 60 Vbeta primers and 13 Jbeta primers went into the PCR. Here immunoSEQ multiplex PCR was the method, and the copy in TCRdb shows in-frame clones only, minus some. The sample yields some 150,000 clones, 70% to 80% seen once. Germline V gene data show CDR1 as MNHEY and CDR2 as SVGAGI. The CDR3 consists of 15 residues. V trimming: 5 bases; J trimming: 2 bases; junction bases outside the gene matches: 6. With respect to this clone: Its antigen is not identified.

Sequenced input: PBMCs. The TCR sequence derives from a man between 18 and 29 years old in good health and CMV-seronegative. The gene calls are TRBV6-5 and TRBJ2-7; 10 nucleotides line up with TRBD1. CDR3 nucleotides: TGTGCCAGCAGTGGGCGGACAGGGGGGACCTACGAGCAGTACTTC. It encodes CASSGRTGGTYEQYF.